The 11 T cell receptor beta chains listed next were all sequenced from one sample in a study of T-cell memory formation after mild COVID-19. In TCRdb, the 5' RACE reads were re-called with MiXCR into one record per CDR3 protein. Among just under 550,000 distinct CDR3 sequences listed, roughly 22% were seen once. The sample comprised PBMCs or a T cell subset sorted from them (not recorded which). Source of these receptors: an adult woman who had mild COVID-19 (a few samples of this study predate the infection). Cell type and time point are not known.

This clonotype was seen a few times. The chain links TRBV20-1 to TRBJ2-2; D gene unclear. Trimming cost V 1 base and J 5 bases, with 5 bases left between them. Germline values: CDR1 DFQATT, CDR2 SNEGSKA (reference sequence). The CDR3 has 12 residues. The CDR3 DNA is TGCAGTGCTAGAGGGGGAACCGGGGAGCTGTTTTTT. The encoded protein is CSARGGTGELFF.

This clonotype was counted a few times. The chain uses TRBV12-3 or TRBV12-4 and TRBJ2-1; D is unclear. The V and J ends lost 6 bases and 9 bases respectively, with 18 bases between them. The CDR3 totals 14 residues. In nucleotides, the CDR3 is TGTGCCAGCAGGACCTCTGGTCGGTCGTTTGAGCAGTTCTTC. This translates into CASRTSGRSFEQFF.

This rearrangement joins TRBV6-6 to TRBJ2-2, with a tentative D call TRBD2 (5 bases). CDR3 length equals 15 residues. Deletions cut 0 bases from V and 4 bases from J, with 9 bases between. Per the germline V gene, CDR1 is MNHNY and CDR2 is SVGAGI (reference sequence). The CDR3 sequence is CASSYSPRATGELFF. CDR3 in DNA: TGTGCCAGCAGTTACTCGCCGCGGGCCACCGGGGAGCTGTTTTTT.

The table lists this clonotype with a few counts. The chain is built from TRBV20-1 and TRBJ2-1; the match to TRBD2 covers 10 bases. J was trimmed by 8 bases and V by 6 bases; bases with no gene match: 13. The V gene's germline CDR1 is DFQATT and CDR2 SNEGSKA (reference sequence). This CDR3 has 15 amino acids. This CDR3 reads CSAPNPSGSKYEQFF. CDR3 coding DNA: TGCAGTGCCCCGAACCCTAGCGGGAGCAAGTATGAGCAGTTCTTC.

J is TRBJ1-3 and V is TRBV6-5; D call uncertain. The CDR3 sequence is 13 residues long. V was pared by 5 bases and J by 2 bases, with 7 bases between. CDR1 and CDR2 from the germline V gene are MNHEY and SVGAGI. The CDR3 protein is CASSGVAGNTIYF. CDR3 DNA sequence: TGTGCCAGCAGTGGGGTAGCTGGAAACACCATATATTTT.

At least ten counts were recorded for this clonotype. The chain uses TRBV5-1 and TRBJ2-2, with unresolved D. Trimming pared 0 bases from V and 3 bases from J, leaving 3 bases between. From germline, CDR1 is SGHRS and CDR2 YFSETQ. The CDR3 is made up of 13 amino acids. CDR3 DNA sequence: TGCGCCAGCAGCTTGGCGGACACCGGGGAGCTGTTTTTT. Protein sequence: CASSLADTGELFF.

This chain connects TRBV6-2 or TRBV6-3 to TRBJ2-7; D unclear. The CDR3 covers 15 residues. The germline V and J ends were trimmed by 5 bases and 3 bases, with 17 bases remaining between them. The V gene's germline CDR1 is MNHEY and CDR2 SVGEGT. This CDR3 is CASSPGGVKVYEQYF. DNA of the CDR3: TGTGCCAGCAGTCCCGGCGGTGTGAAGGTCTACGAGCAGTACTTC.

This clonotype was detected only a few times. The chain couples TRBV5-1 to TRBJ2-1, with D maybe TRBD1 (5 bases). V was cut by 4 bases and J by 0 bases, with 11 bases left in between. CDR3 size: 15 residues. Germline V gene data show CDR1 as SGHRS and CDR2 as YFSETQ. The CDR3 bases are TGCGCCAGCAGCGTCCAGGGCCCCTCCTACAATGAGCAGTTCTTC. Protein sequence: CASSVQGPSYNEQFF.

With regard to this clonotype: The junction does not match germline at one end; this may be a read error. The chain combines TRBV7-9 with TRBJ2-7; tentatively, D is TRBD2 (7 bases). CDR3 length equals 13 residues. Germline V lookup: CDR1 SEHNR, CDR2 FQNEAQ (reference sequence). CDR3 DNA: TGTGCCGCGGGTCACCGCGGGGGCCTGGCCCGGGACTTC. It encodes CAAGHRGGLARDF.

In its sample, this clonotype was seen a few times. The chain couples TRBV12-3 or TRBV12-4 to TRBJ2-5, with a tentative D call TRBD1 (5 bases). The length of the CDR3 is 15 residues. The germline V and J ends were trimmed by 2 bases and 0 bases, with 10 bases remaining between them. CDR3 DNA: TGTGCCAGCAGTTTATGGAGCAGGGACCAAGAGACCCAGTACTTC. Protein sequence: CASSLWSRDQETQYF.

This clonotype was found a few times. The chain joins TRBV12-2 to TRBJ1-2; the table's D call of TRBD1 was not tested on the DNA. TRBV12-2 is a known pseudogene. The length of the CDR3 is 12 residues. DNA for the CDR3: TGTGCAAGTCGCAAGACAGGATATGGCTACACCTTC. Translating it yields CASRKTGYGYTF.